This entry is about one T cell receptor beta chain. This specimen comes from a study of T cell changes during pregnancy in multiple sclerosis. Germline assignment: CDR1 DFQATT and CDR2 SNEGSKA (reference sequence). This CDR3 has 11 residues. Trimming removed 5 bases from V and 7 bases from J, with 6 bases in between. Repertoires were generated with immunoSEQ multiplex PCR, while TCRdb's copy carries only in-frame clones and drops some. The sample shows 30,000 to 40,000 clones, around 90% of them seen only once. V is TRBV20-1 and J is TRBJ1-6, with D unresolved. The source is a female donor with multiple sclerosis, enrolled in a pregnancy study. This specimen consisted of CD8+ T cells from peripheral blood mononuclear cells, obtained before pregnancy. CDR3 amino acids: CSAGLNSPLHF. In DNA, the CDR3 is TGCAGTGCTGGCCTCAATTCACCCCTCCACTTT.